Presented here are 18 T cell receptor beta chains from one specimen sequenced in a study of chemoradiotherapy in HPV16-positive cancers. Sequencing was performed with immunoSEQ multiplex PCR; in TCRdb, only in-frame clones are kept and a portion is missing. The profile covers around 40,000 clones, with 65% to 80% appearing a single time and roughly 5.1% taken by the ten largest. This specimen was blood, taken from a patient who underwent chemoradiotherapy. The origin of the receptors is a human donor with HPV-associated anogenital cancer.

V and J are TRBV18 and TRBJ2-4; 7 bases are a match to TRBD1. CDR1 and CDR2 from the germline V gene are KGHSH and LQKENI. The CDR3 runs 14 residues. V gave up 5 bases and J gave up 7 bases; unmatched junction bases: 8. The CDR3 loop is CASSTGDTFNIQYF. The CDR3 DNA follows: TGTGCCAGCTCAACAGGGGACACCTTTAACATTCAGTACTTC.

V usage is TRBV7-6 and J usage is TRBJ2-2, with 7 bases lining up with TRBD2. Germline lookup yields CDR1 SGHVS and CDR2 FNYEAQ. Germline trimming cut 2 bases from V and 6 bases from J; bases unmatched to any gene: 12. This CDR3 contains 17 residues. CDR3 bases: TGTGCCAGCAGCTTAAATCTTTTGGGAGGGTCAGCCGGGGAGCTGTTTTTT. Residues: CASSLNLLGGSAGELFF.

The V gene is TRBV6-5, the J gene TRBJ2-7; TRBD1 agrees at 9 bases. CDR1 MNHEY and CDR2 SVGAGI come from the germline V gene. The V segment lost 6 bases and the J segment 3 bases; nucleotides outside the gene matches: 3. The length of the CDR3 is 13 residues. The CDR3 coding sequence is TGTGCCAGCAGAGAGACAGGGGGCTACGAGCAGTACTTC. Its translation is CASRETGGYEQYF.

The chain couples TRBV7-2 to TRBJ2-3; no firm D call. There are 15 residues in the CDR3. The germline CDR1 and CDR2 sequences are SGHTA and FQGNSA. Trimming cost V 6 bases and J 2 bases, with 15 bases left between them. The CDR3 DNA reads as TGTGCCAGCAGTACCCGGCCCCTCCACACAGATACGCAGTATTTT. As protein: CASSTRPLHTDTQYF. The whole variable domain, filled in from reference TRBV7-2 and TRBJ2-3, reads GAGVSQSPSNKVTEKGKDVELRCDPISGHTALYWYRQSLGQGLEFLIYFQGNSAPDKSGLPSDRFSAERTGGSVSTLTIQRTQQEDSAVYLCASSTRPLHTDTQYFGPGTRLTVL.

This chain connects TRBV6-5 to TRBJ1-5; D gene ambiguous. The V end lost 2 bases, the J end lost 0 bases, and 2 bases lay between the germline ends. CDR3 length: 13 amino acids. Germline CDR1 reads MNHEY; CDR2 reads SVGAGI. This chain's CDR3 is CASSYNSNQPQHF. The CDR3 DNA reads as TGTGCCAGCAGTTACAATAGCAATCAGCCCCAGCATTTT.

The rearrangement links TRBV11-2 to TRBJ2-3, with TRBD2 matching over 8 bases. Germline V gene data show CDR1 as SGHAT and CDR2 as FQNNGV. The CDR3 covers 16 residues. The V segment lost 1 base and the J segment 4 bases; nucleotides outside the gene matches: 7. CDR3 loop: CASSLAGGRRADTQYF. As DNA, the CDR3 is TGTGCCAGCAGCTTAGCGGGGGGGCGCCGCGCAGATACGCAGTATTTT.

This chain joins TRBV29-1 and TRBJ2-5; 10 positions agree with TRBD1. Germline V CDR1 and CDR2: SQVTM, ANQGSEA. CDR3 length: 14 residues. The V gene end was trimmed by 7 bases and the J gene end by 7 bases; junction bases not matched to a gene: 12. CDR3 coding DNA: TGCAGCGGAGAGACGGGACAGGGGTTCGTGACCCAGTACTTC. Translated, it gives CSGETGQGFVTQYF. The full variable domain, in which reference TRBV29-1 and TRBJ2-5 provide the parts outside the CDR3, is SAVISQKPSRDICQRGTSLTIQCQVDSQVTMMFWYRQQPGQSLTLIATANQGSEATYESGFVIDKFPISRPNLTFSTLTVSNMSPEDSSIYLCSGETGQGFVTQYFGPGTRLLVL.

The chain joins TRBV5-1 to TRBJ2-1; 11 nucleotides match TRBD2. The CDR3 runs 17 residues. Per germline, CDR1 SGHRS and CDR2 YFSETQ. Losses at the gene ends were 4 bases for V and 3 bases for J; bases not matched to a gene: 9. CDR3 in amino acids: CASSIGLAGSGYNEQFF. Here the CDR3 DNA reads TGCGCCAGCAGCATCGGACTAGCGGGTTCTGGCTACAATGAGCAGTTCTTC.

The chain links TRBV5-6 to TRBJ1-1; no definite D call. The CDR3 length is 11 residues. Germline V gene sequence: CDR1 SGHDT, CDR2 YYEEEE. Trimming pared 0 bases from V and 6 bases from J, leaving 3 bases between. CDR3 region: CASSLGSEAFF. Here the CDR3 DNA reads TGTGCCAGCAGCTTGGGCTCTGAAGCTTTCTTT.

This clone was seen a single time. This rearrangement joins TRBV9 to TRBJ1-2, with D possibly matching TRBD1 (5 bases). CDR3 length: 13 amino acids. V lost 0 bases, J lost 7 bases, and 10 bases lay in between. Looked up from germline, CDR1 is SGDLS and CDR2 is YYNGEE. CDR3 nucleotides: TGTGCCAGCAGCGTAGAAGGGACCTTTGGCTACACCTTC. Translated: CASSVEGTFGYTF.

This chain links TRBV12-1 with TRBJ2-2; the table names TRBD1, a call not compared with the DNA. TRBV12-1 is a recognized pseudogene. This CDR3 spans 15 amino acids. CDR3 region: CASSTRQVNTGELFF. CDR3 nucleotide sequence: TGTGCCAGCAGCACGCGACAGGTGAACACCGGGGAGCTGTTTTTT.

The chain joins TRBV19 to TRBJ2-3; 10 nucleotides line up with TRBD1. The CDR3 runs 16 residues. Germline V lookup: CDR1 LNHDA, CDR2 SQIVND (reference sequence). Germline trimming cut 5 bases from V and 3 bases from J; bases unmatched to any gene: 8. The CDR3: CASSAPGQGRTDTQYF. The DNA for the CDR3 is TGTGCCAGTAGTGCGCCGGGACAGGGGCGGACAGATACGCAGTATTTT.

The CDR3 protein is CASSIRRNTEAFF. Here the CDR3 DNA reads TGTGCCAGTAGTATCAGGCGAAACACTGAAGCTTTCTTT. V and J are TRBV19 and TRBJ1-1; D is unclear. Trimming shortened V by 3 bases and J by 2 bases, and 7 bases separated the two germline ends. CDR1 is LNHDA and CDR2 is SQIVND in the germline V gene (reference sequence). The CDR3 runs to 13 residues.

The chain carries TRBV5-1 and TRBJ2-5, with a tentative D call TRBD2 (5 bases). CDR3 size: 14 residues. Trimming left V 0 bases short and J 2 bases short, with 8 bases between. The germline V gene encodes CDR1 SGHRS and CDR2 YFSETQ. This chain's CDR3 is CASSLGSGQETQYF. CDR3 nucleotides: TGCGCCAGCAGCTTGGGATCGGGGCAAGAGACCCAGTACTTC.

V is TRBV5-1 and J is TRBJ1-1, with 8 bases matching TRBD1. V lost 2 bases to trimming and J lost 7 bases; unmatched junction nucleotides: 1. This CDR3 has 12 amino acids. Germline V gene lookup returns CDR1 SGHRS and CDR2 YFSETQ. The CDR3 reads CASSLDRGEAFF. The CDR3 coding sequence is TGCGCCAGCAGCTTAGACAGGGGTGAAGCTTTCTTT.

The chain has TRBV6-1 and TRBJ2-1; 11 nucleotides align to TRBD2. The V segment lost 5 bases and the J segment 4 bases; nucleotides outside the gene matches: 4. The CDR3 is made up of 15 amino acids. Per the germline V gene, CDR1 is MNHNS and CDR2 is SASEGT. The CDR3 DNA is TGTGCCAGCAGTCCTCTAGCGGGGGGTTACAATGAGCAGTTCTTC. Residues: CASSPLAGGYNEQFF.

This clone was detected only once. The genes are TRBV2 and TRBJ2-7; no reliable D call. Per germline, CDR1 SNHLY and CDR2 FYNNEI. This CDR3 region has 14 residues. The ends were cut back, 5 bases at V and 0 bases at J, with 11 bases in the middle. The DNA of the CDR3 is TGTGCCAGCAGTCCAAGGGCTAGCTCCTACGAGCAGTACTTC. Translation: CASSPRASSYEQYF. Full variable domain (rest looked up from reference TRBV2 and TRBJ2-7): EPEVTQTPSHQVTQMGQEVILRCVPISNHLYFYWYRQILGQKVEFLVSFYNNEISEKSEIFDDQFSVERPDGSNFTLKIRSTKLEDSAMYFCASSPRASSYEQYFGPGTRLTVT.

The rearrangement links TRBV30 to TRBJ1-6; 7 bases match TRBD1. V lost 2 bases and J lost 10; bases outside the gene matches: 8. The CDR3 totals 14 residues. Germline loops: CDR1 GTSNPN, CDR2 SVGIG (reference sequence). The CDR3 spells CAWSLGQSESPLHF. CDR3 sequence (DNA): TGTGCCTGGAGTCTGGGACAGTCGGAATCACCCCTCCACTTT.